A single sample gave rise to the 30 T cell receptor beta chains below, sequenced in a study of control samples from healthy donors and cancer patients. Profiling relied on immunoSEQ multiplex PCR, and the TCRdb table lists in-frame clones only, not all of them. The sample gives some 130,000 clones, roughly 92% of which show up once; approximately 6% is in the top ten. The sequenced sample consisted of blood. Receptors originate from a man between 18 and 29 years old in good health.

For this clone: A read error may produce the germline difference seen at one junction end. The CDR3 DNA reads as TGCGCCAGCAGCCAGGGGGACAGGTCCTTACCTTTCTTC. Encoded protein: CASSQGDRSLPFF. The rearrangement uses TRBV4-1 and TRBJ1-2; 8 bases are a match to TRBD1. The V gene's germline CDR1 is MGHRA and CDR2 YSYEKL. The CDR3 is made up of 13 amino acids.

This clone was seen a single time. The CDR3 DNA follows: TGTGCCAGCAGCCGGGGACAGTCCCTGTACCAAGAGACCCAGTACTTC. Its protein product is CASSRGQSLYQETQYF. The chain carries TRBV7-9 and TRBJ2-5; 7 bases fit TRBD1. V gave up 5 bases and J gave up 0 bases; unmatched junction bases: 9. Looked up from germline, CDR1 is SEHNR and CDR2 is FQNEAQ (reference sequence). The CDR3 has 16 amino acids.

This clone occurred a few times. This chain uses TRBV30 with TRBJ1-2; possibly TRBD1 for D (5 bases). This CDR3 is 12 amino acids long. Germline V gene data show CDR1 as GTSNPN and CDR2 as SVGIG (reference sequence). The CDR3 region is CGAWGEGYGYTF. The DNA for the CDR3 is TGTGGGGCTTGGGGAGAGGGGTACGGCTACACCTTC.

This chain links TRBV3-1 (or the pseudogene TRBV3-2) with TRBJ1-2; 8 nucleotides agree with TRBD1. Germline lookup yields CDR1 LGHDT and CDR2 YNNKEL (reference sequence). J was trimmed by 3 bases and V by 4 bases; bases with no gene match: 7. The CDR3 runs 15 residues. The CDR3, as DNA: TGTGCCAGCAGCCCCCGCGAGACAGGGGACTATGGCTACACCTTC. It encodes CASSPRETGDYGYTF.

The chain combines TRBV12-5 with TRBJ2-2; 8 bases fit TRBD2. The germline V gene has CDR1 LGHNT and CDR2 FRNRAP. J lost 5 bases, V lost 0 bases, and 5 bases had no gene match. The CDR3 spans 16 residues. The CDR3 region is CASGLVLPGGTGELFF. CDR3 DNA sequence: TGTGCTAGTGGTTTGGTACTTCCGGGGGGGACCGGGGAGCTGTTTTTT.

The chain links TRBV12-3 or TRBV12-4 to TRBJ2-7, with D possibly TRBD2 on 6 matching bases. This CDR3 is built from 13 residues. The V end lost 3 bases, the J end lost 6 bases, and 12 bases lay between the germline ends. The CDR3 coding sequence is TGTGCCAGCAGTTTGGGACTTAGCTCCGAGCAGTACTTC. Protein: CASSLGLSSEQYF.

The chain combines TRBV11-2 with TRBJ2-1; D gene uncertain. V shed 3 bases and J shed 5 bases, with 11 bases lying between them. This CDR3 has 14 residues. Per the germline V gene, CDR1 is SGHAT and CDR2 is FQNNGV. CDR3 DNA: TGTGCCAGCAGCTTTGGCGGCCCTAACAATGAGCAGTTCTTC. This gives the protein CASSFGGPNNEQFF.

Only a few counts were recorded for this clone. The rearrangement uses TRBV19 and TRBJ2-5; D might be TRBD2 (6 bases). The germline gives CDR1 LNHDA, CDR2 SQIVND (reference sequence). Trimming removed 6 bases from V and 1 base from J, with 15 bases in between. This CDR3 contains 15 residues. CDR3 nucleotide sequence: TGTGCCAGTAGCGGGGGTAGCGGCCTCCAAGAGACCCAGTACTTC. Its translation is CASSGGSGLQETQYF.

The gene calls are TRBV7-6 and TRBJ1-3; 9 positions agree with TRBD1. Germline assignment: CDR1 SGHVS and CDR2 FNYEAQ. The length of the CDR3 is 16 residues. Losses at the gene ends were 5 bases for V and 5 bases for J; bases not matched to a gene: 10. DNA for the CDR3: TGTGCCAGCAGCCCGATAACTGGGACAGGGAGAAACACCATATATTTT. It encodes CASSPITGTGRNTIYF.

J is TRBJ2-1 and V is TRBV5-6; no reliable D call. The V and J ends lost 0 bases and 0 bases respectively, with 16 bases between them. Germline lookup yields CDR1 SGHDT and CDR2 YYEEEE. The CDR3 is 18 amino acids. For the CDR3, the DNA is TGTGCCAGCAGCTTGGGGTTAGGGCTGGATAGCTCCTACAATGAGCAGTTCTTC. It specifies CASSLGLGLDSSYNEQFF.

The table lists this clone with a count of one. The rearrangement links TRBV24-1 to TRBJ2-1; maybe TRBD1 (6 bases). CDR3 length: 14 amino acids. V lost 3 bases and J 6 bases, leaving 11 bases between the germline ends. Germline CDR1 KGHDR, CDR2 SFDVKD. The CDR3 region has the DNA TGTGCCACCAGTGATCACAGGGTTGGCAATGAGCAGTTCTTC. Translation: CATSDHRVGNEQFF.

The V call is TRBV3-1 (or the pseudogene TRBV3-2), the J call TRBJ1-3; D gene ambiguous. The CDR3 is 15 residues long. CDR1 LGHDT and CDR2 YNNKEL come from the germline V gene (reference sequence). V lost 4 bases and J 0 bases, leaving 10 bases between the germline ends. CDR3 sequence reads: CASSLTDSSGNTIYF. CDR3 nucleotide sequence: TGTGCCAGCAGCCTTACAGATTCCTCTGGAAACACCATATATTTT.

V usage is TRBV29-1 and J usage is TRBJ1-1, with TRBD1 identical over 9 bases. V shed 4 bases and J 3 bases; nucleotides not matched to a gene: 3. CDR1 and CDR2 from the germline V gene are SQVTM and ANQGSEA. There are 13 residues in the CDR3. CDR3 region: CSVVRQGDTEAFF. The CDR3 bases are TGCAGCGTTGTACGACAGGGGGACACTGAAGCTTTCTTT.

CDR3 DNA sequence: TGTGCCAGCAGCCAAGAAGGGTCTTATAATTCACCCCTCCACTTT. Its protein is CASSQEGSYNSPLHF. This sequence joins TRBV3-1 (or the pseudogene TRBV3-2) and TRBJ1-6, with D unclear. This CDR3 is 15 amino acids long. CDR1 LGHDT and CDR2 YNNKEL come from the germline V gene (reference sequence). V lost 0 bases to trimming and J lost 4 bases, with 7 bases between them.

Notes on this clone: Other nucleotide sequences from this sample produce the same CDR3. V usage is TRBV24-1 and J usage is TRBJ1-5; D remains ambiguous. The germline V and J ends were trimmed by 7 bases and 11 bases, with 20 bases remaining between them. This CDR3 contains 14 residues. Germline V lookup: CDR1 KGHDR, CDR2 SFDVKD. This chain's CDR3 is CATSPPRRERAQHF. CDR3 in DNA: TGTGCCACCAGCCCCCCTAGACGGGAGAGGGCCCAGCATTTT.

This clone was observed a single time. This chain links TRBV6-5 with TRBJ1-2; D possibly corresponds to TRBD1 (5 bases). In germline, CDR1 is MNHEY, CDR2 SVGAGI. The ends were cut back, 0 bases at V and 5 bases at J, with 13 bases in the middle. The CDR3 extends over 15 amino acids. The CDR3 reads CASSYSTQGGYGYTF. For the CDR3, the DNA is TGTGCCAGCAGTTACTCGACGCAGGGAGGGTATGGCTACACCTTC.

The gene calls are TRBV24-1 and TRBJ1-6, with D maybe TRBD1 (6 bases). This CDR3 is built from 12 residues. Germline-derived CDR1 and CDR2 are KGHDR and SFDVKD. V gave up 5 bases and J gave up 11 bases, with 9 bases separating them. CDR3 nucleotide sequence: TGTGCCACCAGTGCCTCAGGGGCACCCCTCCACTTT. Encoded protein: CATSASGAPLHF.

The rearrangement joins TRBV7-9 to TRBJ2-5; 8 bases align to TRBD1. There are 17 residues in the CDR3. CDR1 SEHNR and CDR2 FQNEAQ come from the germline V gene (reference sequence). V shed 4 bases and J 5 bases; nucleotides not matched to a gene: 15. CDR3 bases: TGTGCCAGCAGCTCCTTGCCGGGACAGGCCAGGAGGGAGACCCAGTACTTC. This gives the protein CASSSLPGQARRETQYF.

This clone is a singleton in its sample. Additional DNA sequences in this sample encode the identical CDR3. The chain links TRBV5-1 to TRBJ2-5; no definite D call. CDR3 length: 13 amino acids. Germline CDR1 reads SGHRS; CDR2 reads YFSETQ. Trimming removed 2 bases from V and 2 bases from J, with 7 bases in between. CDR3 protein: CASSLGPQETQYF. The CDR3 region has the DNA TGCGCCAGCAGCTTAGGCCCACAAGAGACCCAGTACTTC.

The genes are TRBV3-1 (or the pseudogene TRBV3-2) and TRBJ1-1; weak D call: TRBD1 (5 bases). Trimming took 0 bases from V and 4 from J, leaving 9 bases between them. Germline V gives CDR1 LGHDT, CDR2 YNNKEL (reference sequence). The CDR3 contains 14 residues. Here the CDR3 reads CASSQDWGGTEAFF. CDR3 sequence (DNA): TGTGCCAGCAGCCAAGACTGGGGGGGCACTGAAGCTTTCTTT.

This sequence joins TRBV6-6 and TRBJ2-7, with 9 bases identical to TRBD1. The CDR3 spans 14 residues. J gave up 2 bases and V 6 bases, and 5 bases lay outside the gene matches. Per germline, CDR1 MNHNY and CDR2 SVGAGI (reference sequence). This CDR3 is CASRPGQGTYEQYF. The CDR3 bases are TGTGCCAGCAGACCGGGACAGGGTACCTACGAGCAGTACTTC.

CDR3 sequence reads: CASRHFRALNTEAFF. The CDR3 region has the DNA TGTGCCAGCAGGCATTTCCGGGCCCTGAACACTGAAGCTTTCTTT. The genes are TRBV11-2 and TRBJ1-1; D uncertain. The germline V and J ends were trimmed by 6 bases and 0 bases, with 14 bases remaining between them. Germline V gene data show CDR1 as SGHAT and CDR2 as FQNNGV. CDR3 size: 15 residues.

The chain has TRBV13 and TRBJ2-1; D is perhaps TRBD1 or TRBD2 (5 bases each). V lost 4 bases and J lost 0, with 16 bases in between. Germline V gene data show CDR1 as PRHDT and CDR2 as FYEKMQ (reference sequence). The CDR3 loop spans 17 amino acids. CDR3 coding DNA: TGTGCCAGCAGCTCCATCTCAGAGGGGCTCTCCTACAATGAGCAGTTCTTC. This sequence encodes CASSSISEGLSYNEQFF.

In DNA, the CDR3 is TGTGCCAGCAGCCCCGCCCGCGGGGGGCAGCCCAACACCGGGGAGCTGTTTTTT. Its translation is CASSPARGGQPNTGELFF. This chain connects TRBV4-2 to TRBJ2-2, with 8 bases aligning to TRBD2. The CDR3 totals 18 residues. J lost 2 bases, V lost 4 bases, and 12 bases had no gene match. The germline V gene encodes CDR1 LGHNA and CDR2 YNFKEQ.

This clone was picked up one time. The CDR3 coding sequence is TGTGCCAGCAGCTTGGCATGGGGACTAGCGGGGGGGCCGCATGAGCAGTACTTC. This gives the protein CASSLAWGLAGGPHEQYF. V is TRBV5-6 and J is TRBJ2-7, with 16 bases identical to TRBD2. Per the germline V gene, CDR1 is SGHDT and CDR2 is YYEEEE. CDR3 length: 18 residues. Trimming took 0 bases from V and 7 from J; bases not matched to a gene: 10. Variable domain in full (rest from reference TRBV5-6 and TRBJ2-7): DAGVTQSPTHLIKTRGQQVTLRCSPKSGHDTVSWYQQALGQGPQFIFQYYEEEERQRGNFPDRFSGHQFPNYSSELNVNALLLGDSALYLCASSLAWGLAGGPHEQYFGPGTRLTVT.

The J gene is TRBJ1-5, the V gene TRBV12-1; the table assigns TRBD1, which was not confirmed against the DNA. TRBV12-1 represents a pseudogene. The CDR3 extends over 17 amino acids. The CDR3 reads CASSTPLTGWENQPQHF. CDR3 sequence (DNA): TGTGCCAGCAGCACACCCCTGACAGGGTGGGAAAATCAGCCCCAGCATTTT.

The J gene is TRBJ2-5, the V gene TRBV5-1; perhaps D is TRBD1 or TRBD2 (5 bases each). This CDR3 is 13 amino acids long. Germline V CDR1 and CDR2: SGHRS, YFSETQ. V was cut by 4 bases and J by 5 bases, with 12 bases left in between. The DNA of the CDR3 is TGCGCCAGCAGCGATCAGGGACGGGAGACCCAGTACTTC. Translation: CASSDQGRETQYF.

The gene calls are TRBV6-1 and TRBJ2-5; 9 bases match TRBD1. Germline V lookup: CDR1 MNHNS, CDR2 SASEGT. The V gene end was trimmed by 4 bases and the J gene end by 7 bases; junction bases not matched to a gene: 16. The CDR3 contains 17 residues. In nucleotides, the CDR3 is TGTGCCAGCAGTGCACCGGGACAGGGAGCCAACATGGGGACCCAGTACTTC. Its protein product is CASSAPGQGANMGTQYF.

As concerns this clone: The sample holds other DNA sequences that translate to the same CDR3. The chain joins TRBV7-9 to TRBJ1-1, with D possibly TRBD1 on 6 matching bases. V lost 1 base to trimming and J lost 5 bases, with 8 bases between them. Germline assignment: CDR1 SEHNR and CDR2 FQNEAQ (reference sequence). The CDR3 is 13 residues long. The CDR3 region has the DNA TGTGCCAGCAGCTTAGAGGGGGGTACTGAAGCTTTCTTT. It codes for CASSLEGGTEAFF.

V gene TRBV9 combines with J gene TRBJ1-4; 8 positions agree with TRBD1. The CDR3 sequence is 16 residues long. From germline, CDR1 is SGDLS and CDR2 YYNGEE. Unmatched junction bases numbered 6, after V lost 3 bases and J lost 2 bases. The CDR3 region has the DNA TGTGCCAGCAGCGAACAAACAGGGGGTACTAATGAAAAACTGTTTTTT. Translated: CASSEQTGGTNEKLFF.